The subject of this entry is one T cell receptor beta chain. The antigen remains undetermined. Trimming took 0 bases from V and 8 from J, leaving 11 bases between them. This CDR3 comprises 14 residues. Germline V gives CDR1 LGHNA, CDR2 YSLEER. The data are from a study of human T cells and chemical hapten exposure. Across the whole study: Patch tests put 0.01% DPC on the upper back, read at 6 days. The study enrolled mostly female patients with alopecia areata, totalis or universalis. The study, taken as a whole, reports: In comparison with controls, expanded TCRs gave rise to a significantly larger number of large CDR3 similarity clusters.

Single cDNA molecules in the library carried unique molecular identifiers attached during preparation. Each CDR3 protein is one row after TCRdb ran MiXCR on the RACE reads. The sample has fewer than 400,000 distinct CDR3 sequences; roughly 6.9% are singletons. Time point given: patch test 1, 2 weeks after DPC sensitization. Treatment defined: therapeutic diphenylcyclopropenone sensitization with weekly scalp DPC. This clonotype was sampled from a woman aged 18-29 years with alopecia areata. Some clones in this sample may be carry-over from other donors' samples. V is TRBV4-3 and J is TRBJ2-1; D might be TRBD2 (5 bases). Specimen: whole blood, collected in connection with sensitization to the hapten diphenylcyclopropenone (DPC). This CDR3 reads CASSQDLQEDEQFF. Here the CDR3 DNA reads TGCGCCAGCAGCCAAGATCTCCAGGAGGATGAGCAGTTCTTC.